These 12 T cell receptor beta chains share one sample of origin, sequenced in a study of tumor-infiltrating lymphocytes in primary liver carcinoma. Germline DNA was also extracted, and blood RNA derived from unsorted whole blood. Making TCR beta cDNA involved 400 to 600 ng total RNA and a constant-region primer. Libraries of TCR beta came from three nested multiplex PCR rounds with slightly modified ARM-PCR. Forward primers for TRBV1-TRBV30 and a C-beta reverse primer served the first two PCR rounds, at around 9 cycles each. MiXCR, run by TCRdb on the multiplex PCR reads, gives a single entry per CDR3 protein. The sample gives 150,000 to 200,000 distinct CDR3 sequences, over 45% of which show up once; about 72% is in the top ten. Sequences were obtained from peripheral blood. These receptors all come from a man in his forties or fifties with primary liver carcinoma and hepatitis B virus infection.

The chain recombines TRBV2 with TRBJ2-1, with a weak D call TRBD2 (5 bases). The CDR3 consists of 15 residues. The V and J ends lost 2 bases and 0 bases respectively, with 8 bases between them. The V gene's germline CDR1 is SNHLY and CDR2 FYNNEI. The DNA for the CDR3 is TGTGCCAGCAGTGAAATGGCGGGCTCCTACAATGAGCAGTTCTTC. The encoded protein is CASSEMAGSYNEQFF.

This clonotype was observed a handful of times. This chain uses TRBV4-1 with TRBJ2-1; D unclear. Looked up from germline, CDR1 is MGHRA and CDR2 is YSYEKL. CDR3 length: 13 amino acids. The V gene lost 3 bases and the J gene lost 7 bases, with 10 bases spanning the gap. DNA of the CDR3: TGCGCCAGCAGCCAGGACGCTCGAAATGAGCAGTTCTTC. As protein: CASSQDARNEQFF.

Comments on this clonotype: The junction differs from germline at one of its ends, possibly a read error. The rearrangement links TRBV11-2 to TRBJ2-1, with 8 bases matching TRBD2. The CDR3 has 14 amino acids. Germline CDR1 SGHAT, CDR2 FQNNGV. The CDR3 bases are TGTGCCAGCAGCCTACTTAGCGGGGTGACTCTTCAGATCTTC. This encodes CASSLLSGVTLQIF.

Only one count was recorded for this clonotype. The rearrangement joins TRBV7-9 to TRBJ1-2; D uncertain. Germline V lookup: CDR1 SEHNR, CDR2 FQNEAQ (reference sequence). The CDR3 has 13 amino acids. Deletions cut 2 bases from V and 4 bases from J, with 8 bases between. The CDR3 DNA reads as TGTGCCAGCAGCTTAACGGACGGCTATGGCTACACCTTC. Translating it yields CASSLTDGYGYTF.

This clonotype was picked up a small number of times. The chain recombines TRBV4-2 with TRBJ2-7; 11 positions match TRBD2. V was clipped by 0 bases and J by 2 bases; unmatched bases: 0. The CDR3 has 15 residues. Germline V gives CDR1 LGHNA, CDR2 YNFKEQ. Written as DNA, the CDR3 is TGTGCCAGCAGCCAAGAACTAGCGGGAGCCTACGAGCAGTACTTC. It codes for CASSQELAGAYEQYF.

The chain recombines TRBV23-1 with TRBJ2-1; D possibly corresponds to TRBD1 (5 bases). TRBV23-1 is marked as an open reading frame, function uncertain. V dropped 4 bases and J dropped 4 bases, with 8 bases sitting between them. This CDR3 has 13 amino acids. The CDR3 DNA follows: TGCGCCAGCAGTCGGTCAGGGTACAATGAGCAGTTCTTC. Translated: CASSRSGYNEQFF.

The chain couples TRBV7-8 to TRBJ2-2; perhaps TRBD2 as D (6 bases). V dropped 2 bases and J dropped 0 bases, with 10 bases sitting between them. CDR1 is SGHVS, CDR2 FQNEAQ, per germline. This CDR3 is 16 amino acids long. CDR3 nucleotide sequence: TGTGCCAGCAGCTTAAACCGGGGGACGAACACCGGGGAGCTGTTTTTT. It specifies CASSLNRGTNTGELFF.

The CDR3 nucleotides read TGTGCCTTCCAGGGAAGTCGCGGAGCCTTTGAAGCTTTCTTT. Translated: CAFQGSRGAFEAFF. The chain couples TRBV6-1 to TRBJ1-1; D possibly corresponds to TRBD1 (5 bases). V was shortened by 11 bases and J by 7 bases, with 23 bases between the two germline ends. This CDR3 has 14 amino acids. Germline-derived CDR1 and CDR2 are MNHNS and SASEGT.

This clonotype came up many times. This chain links TRBV11-2 with TRBJ2-3; 8 positions match TRBD2. After removal of 2 bases from V and 7 bases from J, the junction contained 8 bases not matched to a gene. CDR1 is SGHAT and CDR2 is FQNNGV in the germline V gene. The CDR3 contains 15 residues. CDR3 DNA sequence: TGTGCCAGCAGCTTATCAAGCGGGAGAGTAAATACGCAGTATTTT. This encodes CASSLSSGRVNTQYF.

J is TRBJ2-1 and V is TRBV12-3 or TRBV12-4, with no clear D. The CDR3 has 11 amino acids. V gave up 6 bases and J gave up 9 bases, with 9 bases separating them. CDR3 sequence (DNA): TGTGCCAGCAGCCAGATGGCTGAGCAGTTCTTC. It encodes CASSQMAEQFF.

This sequence joins TRBV11-2 and TRBJ2-3; D not certain. This CDR3 region has 14 residues. Germline CDR1 SGHAT, CDR2 FQNNGV. CDR3 sequence: CAGTPTRPAATQYF. Here the CDR3 DNA reads TGTGCTGGCACCCCCACCCGGCCGGCGGCAACGCAGTATTTT. Complete variable domain (other parts from reference TRBV11-2 and TRBJ2-3): EAGVAQSPRYKIIEKRQSVAFWCNPISGHATLYWYQQILGQGPKLLIQFQNNGVVDDSQLPKDRFSAERLKGVDSTLKIQPAKLEDSAVYLCAGTPTRPAATQYFGPGTRLTVL.

This clonotype was found many times. This chain joins TRBV11-1 and TRBJ2-7; no definite D call. V lost 6 bases and J 2 bases, leaving 5 bases between the germline ends. The germline CDR1 and CDR2 sequences are SGHAT and FQDESV (reference sequence). The CDR3 spans 11 residues. Here the CDR3 reads CASRSAYEQYF. Here the CDR3 DNA reads TGTGCCAGCAGGTCCGCCTACGAGCAGTACTTC.